This note documents a single T cell receptor beta chain sequence. The antigen is undetermined. The data were taken from a study of cytotoxic CD8 clonotypes in ibrutinib-treated CLL. Across the study: Across the patients, roughly 10 were relapsed/refractory, approximately 15 treatment-naive and 17 to 18 IGHV unmutated. Following treatment for a median roughly 12 months, range 6 to 36, response samples were then taken.

Points from the study as a whole: Sampling schedules were unmatched across sustained-remission and progressing patients.

Unmatched junction bases numbered 7, after V lost 2 bases and J lost 5 bases. CDR3 length: 15 residues. The germline gives CDR1 KGHSH, CDR2 LQKENI. Sequencing was performed with immunoSEQ multiplex PCR; in TCRdb, only in-frame clones are kept and a portion is missing. The table shows a few hundred thousand clones, with about 61% occurring only once. Specimen: PBMCs, collected after 36 months of ibrutinib treatment. The sequence came from a human donor with chronic lymphocytic leukemia. This chain connects TRBV18 to TRBJ2-5; 8 bases match TRBD2. Here the CDR3 DNA reads TGTGCCAGCTCACCAATCAGCGGGAGTGATGAGACCCAGTACTTC. This translates into CASSPISGSDETQYF.